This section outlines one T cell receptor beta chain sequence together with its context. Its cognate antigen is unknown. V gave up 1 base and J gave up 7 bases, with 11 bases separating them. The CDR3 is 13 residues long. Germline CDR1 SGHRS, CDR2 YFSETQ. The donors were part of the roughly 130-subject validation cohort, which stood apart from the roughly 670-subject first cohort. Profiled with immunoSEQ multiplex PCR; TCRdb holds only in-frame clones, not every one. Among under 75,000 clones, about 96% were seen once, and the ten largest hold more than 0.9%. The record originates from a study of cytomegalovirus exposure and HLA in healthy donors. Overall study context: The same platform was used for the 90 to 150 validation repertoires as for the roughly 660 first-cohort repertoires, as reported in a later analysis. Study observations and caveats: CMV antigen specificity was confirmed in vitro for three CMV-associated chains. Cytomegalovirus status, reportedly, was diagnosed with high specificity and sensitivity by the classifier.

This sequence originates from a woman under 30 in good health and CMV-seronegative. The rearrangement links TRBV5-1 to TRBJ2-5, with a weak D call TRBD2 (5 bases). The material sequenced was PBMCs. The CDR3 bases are TGCGCCAGCAGCTTGTCCCGGGATGGGACCCAGTACTTC. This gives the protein CASSLSRDGTQYF.